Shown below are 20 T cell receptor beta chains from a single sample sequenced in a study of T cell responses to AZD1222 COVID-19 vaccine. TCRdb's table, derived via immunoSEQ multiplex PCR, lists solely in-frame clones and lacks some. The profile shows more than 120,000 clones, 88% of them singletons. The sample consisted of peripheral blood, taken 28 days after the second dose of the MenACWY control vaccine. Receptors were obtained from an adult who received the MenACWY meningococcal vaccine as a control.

In nucleotides, the CDR3 is TGTGCCAGAAGCTTCCCTACAGGGCCCTCTGGAAACACCATATATTTT. As protein: CARSFPTGPSGNTIYF. This chain connects TRBV5-3 to TRBJ1-3, with D tentatively TRBD1 (6 bases). TRBV5-3 is given ORF status, its function remaining uncertain. The CDR3 covers 16 residues. The germline V and J ends were trimmed by 2 bases and 0 bases, with 12 bases remaining between them.

DNA for the CDR3: TGTGCCAGCAGCGCCTCGGCAGGGGCGTGGGACATTCAGTACTTC. This gives the protein CASSASAGAWDIQYF. The chain joins TRBV7-2 to TRBJ2-4; maybe TRBD1 (6 bases). Between the trimmed V and J ends, which lost 5 bases and 8 bases, there was a span of 19 bases. The CDR3 is made up of 15 amino acids. CDR1 is SGHTA and CDR2 is FQGNSA in the germline V gene.

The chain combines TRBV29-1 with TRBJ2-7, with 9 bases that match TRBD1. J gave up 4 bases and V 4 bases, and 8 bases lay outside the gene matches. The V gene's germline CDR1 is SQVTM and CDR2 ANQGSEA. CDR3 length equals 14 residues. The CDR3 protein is CSVGNTGGRYEQYF. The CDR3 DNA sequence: TGCAGCGTTGGCAACACAGGGGGCAGGTACGAGCAGTACTTC.

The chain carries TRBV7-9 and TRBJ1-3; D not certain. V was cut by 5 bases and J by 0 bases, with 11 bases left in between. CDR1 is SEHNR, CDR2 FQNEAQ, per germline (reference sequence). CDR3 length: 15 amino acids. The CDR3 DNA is TGTGCCAGCAGCATTGCTGAGTCCTCTGGAAACACCATATATTTT. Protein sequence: CASSIAESSGNTIYF.

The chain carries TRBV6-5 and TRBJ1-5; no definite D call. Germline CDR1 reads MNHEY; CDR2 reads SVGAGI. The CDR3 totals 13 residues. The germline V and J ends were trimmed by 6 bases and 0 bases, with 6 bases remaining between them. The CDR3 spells CASRVDSNQPQHF. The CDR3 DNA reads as TGTGCCAGCAGGGTAGATAGCAATCAGCCCCAGCATTTT.

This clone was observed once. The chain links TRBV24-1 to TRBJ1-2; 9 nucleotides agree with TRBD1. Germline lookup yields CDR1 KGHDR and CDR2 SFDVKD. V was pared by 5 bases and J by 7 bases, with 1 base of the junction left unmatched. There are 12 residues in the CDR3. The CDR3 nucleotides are TGTGCCACCAGTGGACAGGGGGGTGGCTACACCTTC. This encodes CATSGQGGGYTF.

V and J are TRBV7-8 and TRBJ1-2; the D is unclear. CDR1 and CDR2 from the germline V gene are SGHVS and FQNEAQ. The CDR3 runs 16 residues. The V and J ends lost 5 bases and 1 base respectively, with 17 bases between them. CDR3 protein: CASSKQTSGYNYGYTF. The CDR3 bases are TGTGCCAGCAGCAAGCAGACATCGGGGTATAACTATGGCTACACCTTC.

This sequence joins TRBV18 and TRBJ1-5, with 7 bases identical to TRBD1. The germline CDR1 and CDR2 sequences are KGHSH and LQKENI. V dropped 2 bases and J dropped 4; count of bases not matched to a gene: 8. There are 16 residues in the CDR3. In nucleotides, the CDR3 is TGTGCCAGCTCACCAAACCCGCTACAGGGGAATCAGCCCCAGCATTTT. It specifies CASSPNPLQGNQPQHF.

DNA for the CDR3: TGTGCCAGCAGCTTAGATGCGGGACTCTCTGGAAACACCATATATTTT. This translates into CASSLDAGLSGNTIYF. The rearrangement links TRBV11-2 to TRBJ1-3; a possible D gene is TRBD1 (5 bases). CDR3 length: 16 residues. Deletions cut 0 bases from V and 0 bases from J, with 9 bases between. Germline-derived CDR1 and CDR2 are SGHAT and FQNNGV.

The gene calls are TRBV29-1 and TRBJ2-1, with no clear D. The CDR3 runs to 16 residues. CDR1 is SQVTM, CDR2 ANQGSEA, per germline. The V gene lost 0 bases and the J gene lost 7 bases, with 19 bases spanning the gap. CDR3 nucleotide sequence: TGCAGCGTTGAAGATACCCCGACCGGGCCGTCGAATGAGCAGTTCTTC. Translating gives CSVEDTPTGPSNEQFF.

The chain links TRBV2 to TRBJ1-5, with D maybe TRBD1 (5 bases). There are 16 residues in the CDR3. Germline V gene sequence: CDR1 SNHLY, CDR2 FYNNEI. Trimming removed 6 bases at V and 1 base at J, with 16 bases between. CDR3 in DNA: TGTGCCAGCAGGACAACTCTAGGGGAGAGCAATCAGCCCCAGCATTTT. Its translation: CASRTTLGESNQPQHF.

The CDR3 loop is CASSLEVSGDTDTQYF. As DNA, the CDR3 is TGCGCCAGCAGCTTGGAAGTTAGCGGGGACACAGATACGCAGTATTTT. The V and J genes are TRBV5-1 and TRBJ2-3, with TRBD2 matching 8 bases. Germline CDR1 and CDR2: SGHRS and YFSETQ. This CDR3 comprises 16 residues. The J segment lost 2 bases and the V segment lost 0 bases, leaving 5 bases of the junction unmatched.

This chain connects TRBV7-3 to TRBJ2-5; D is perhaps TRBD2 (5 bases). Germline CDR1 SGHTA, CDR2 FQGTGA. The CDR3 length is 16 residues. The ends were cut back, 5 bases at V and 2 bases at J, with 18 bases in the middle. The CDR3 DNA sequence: TGTGCCAGCAGCCCATCGCCCGGGGTAGGACAAGAGACCCAGTACTTC. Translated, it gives CASSPSPGVGQETQYF.

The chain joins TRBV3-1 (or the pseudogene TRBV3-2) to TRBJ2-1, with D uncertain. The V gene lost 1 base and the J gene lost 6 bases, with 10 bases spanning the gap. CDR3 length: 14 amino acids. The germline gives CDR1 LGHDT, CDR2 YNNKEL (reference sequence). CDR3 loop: CASSQAWAPNEQFF. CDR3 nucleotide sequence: TGTGCCAGCAGCCAAGCGTGGGCCCCCAATGAGCAGTTCTTC.

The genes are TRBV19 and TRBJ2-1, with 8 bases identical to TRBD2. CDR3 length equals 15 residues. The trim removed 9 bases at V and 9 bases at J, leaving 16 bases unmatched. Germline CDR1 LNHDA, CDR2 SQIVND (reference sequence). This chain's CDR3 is CASKAGTSNSGEQFF. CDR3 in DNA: TGTGCCAGCAAGGCCGGGACTAGTAATTCTGGTGAGCAGTTCTTC. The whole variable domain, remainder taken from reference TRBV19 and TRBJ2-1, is DGGITQSPKYLFRKEGQNVTLSCEQNLNHDAMYWYRQDPGQGLRLIYYSQIVNDFQKGDIAEGYSVSREKKESFPLTVTSAQKNPTAFYLCASKAGTSNSGEQFFGPGTRLTVL.

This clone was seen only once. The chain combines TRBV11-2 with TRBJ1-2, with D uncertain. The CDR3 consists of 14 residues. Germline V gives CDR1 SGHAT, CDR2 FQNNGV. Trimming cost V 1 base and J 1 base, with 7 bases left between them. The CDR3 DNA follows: TGTGCCAGCAGCTTAGCTGGCAGTAACTATGGCTACACCTTC. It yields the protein CASSLAGSNYGYTF.

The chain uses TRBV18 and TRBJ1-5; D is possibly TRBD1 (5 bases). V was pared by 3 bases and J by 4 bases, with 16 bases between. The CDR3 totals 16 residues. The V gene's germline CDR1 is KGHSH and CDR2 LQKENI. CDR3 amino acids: CASSPAGTVDNQPQHF. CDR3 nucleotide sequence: TGTGCCAGCTCACCGGCGGGGACGGTGGATAATCAGCCCCAGCATTTT.

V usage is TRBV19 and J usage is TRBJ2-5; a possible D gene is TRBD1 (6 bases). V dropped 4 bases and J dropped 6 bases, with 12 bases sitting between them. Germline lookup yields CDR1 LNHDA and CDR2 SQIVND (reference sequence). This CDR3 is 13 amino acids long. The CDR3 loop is CASSKWGRKTQYF. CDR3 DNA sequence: TGTGCCAGTAGTAAATGGGGGCGAAAGACCCAGTACTTC.

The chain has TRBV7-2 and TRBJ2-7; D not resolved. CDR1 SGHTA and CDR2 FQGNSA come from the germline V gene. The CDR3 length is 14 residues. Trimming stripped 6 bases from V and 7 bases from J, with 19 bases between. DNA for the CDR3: TGTGCCAGCAGGGGCGAGCCCGACCTGGGTGAGCAGTACTTC. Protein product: CASRGEPDLGEQYF.

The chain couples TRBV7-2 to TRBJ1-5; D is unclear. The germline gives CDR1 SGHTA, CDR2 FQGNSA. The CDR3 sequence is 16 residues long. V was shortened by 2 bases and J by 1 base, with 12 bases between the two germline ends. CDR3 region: CASSLLGIRSNQPQHF. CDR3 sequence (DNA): TGTGCCAGCAGCTTATTGGGCATTCGGAGCAATCAGCCCCAGCATTTT.